This T cell receptor (beta chain) comes out of a study of control samples from healthy donors and cancer patients. Trimming shortened V by 6 bases and J by 6 bases, and 15 bases separated the two germline ends. The CDR3 length is 12 residues. Per germline, CDR1 SQVTM and CDR2 ANQGSEA. Profiled with immunoSEQ multiplex PCR; TCRdb holds only in-frame clones, not every one. Here the sample spans approximately 140,000 clones, approximately 94% being singletons. This TCR was recovered from a man between 18 and 35 years old in good health. Sequencing was done on a sample of blood. The rearrangement uses TRBV29-1 and TRBJ2-7; D may be TRBD2 (6 bases). The CDR3 DNA sequence: TGCAGCGTGGTGGTTGGGGAGGTCGAGCAGTACTTC. This sequence encodes CSVVVGEVEQYF.